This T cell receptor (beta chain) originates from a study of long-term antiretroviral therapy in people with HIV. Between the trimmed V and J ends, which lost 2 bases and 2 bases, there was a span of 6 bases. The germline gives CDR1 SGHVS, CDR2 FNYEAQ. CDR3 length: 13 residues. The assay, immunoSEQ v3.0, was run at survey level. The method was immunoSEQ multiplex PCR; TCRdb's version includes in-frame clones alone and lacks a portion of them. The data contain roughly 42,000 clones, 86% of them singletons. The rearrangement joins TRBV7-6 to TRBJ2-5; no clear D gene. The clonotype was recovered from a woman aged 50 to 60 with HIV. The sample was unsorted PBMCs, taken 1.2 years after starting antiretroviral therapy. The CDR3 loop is CASSLNMQETQYF. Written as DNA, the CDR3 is TGTGCCAGCAGCTTAAATATGCAAGAGACCCAGTACTTC.